The rows below give T cell receptor beta chains drawn from one sample of a study of beta chain features in type 1 diabetes. Profiling relied on immunoSEQ multiplex PCR, and the TCRdb table lists in-frame clones only, not all of them. The table has over 200,000 clones, about 11% seen once. Sequencing was carried out using naive CD4+ T cells from blood. All receptors come from a man aged 25-45 years with type 1 diabetes. Each CDR3 is given with its conserved first and last residue. The order of the fields is V gene, J gene, clone size, D gene, CDR3 protein, CDR3 DNA. The D gene is left open where the match is weak. Some rows have no size entry. The others give once, few or many, or a class for an expanded clone.

>TRBV5-1|TRBJ1-4|-|-
CASSLGRGGDEKLFF
TGCGCCAGCAGCTTGGGGCGTGGAGGCGATGAAAAACTGTTTTTT
>TRBV18|TRBJ1-4|-|-
CASSDKQEINEKLFF
TGTGCCAGCTCGGACAAACAGGAGATTAATGAAAAACTGTTTTTT
>TRBV5-4|TRBJ2-5|few|-
CASSRYQETQYF
TGTGCCAGCAGCCGGTACCAAGAGACCCAGTACTTC
>TRBV4-2|TRBJ1-4|-|-
CASSQPSGKANEKLFF
TGTGCCAGCAGCCAACCCTCAGGGAAAGCTAATGAAAAACTGTTTTTT
>TRBV29-1|TRBJ1-1|few|-
CSAGGGNTEAFF
TGCAGCGCCGGGGGGGGGAACACTGAAGCTTTCTTT
>TRBV9|TRBJ2-5|few|TRBD2
CASSPQPTGGETQYF
TGTGCCAGCAGCCCCCAACCTACGGGGGGTGAGACCCAGTACTTC
>TRBV11-2|TRBJ2-7|-|-
CASSLGSQYEQYF
TGTGCCAGCAGCTTAGGTTCCCAGTACGAGCAGTACTTC
>TRBV7-3|TRBJ2-1|-|-
CASSLSRGSSYNEQFF
TGTGCCAGCAGCTTAAGTCGGGGGAGCTCCTACAATGAGCAGTTCTTC
>TRBV5-6|TRBJ2-7|few|TRBD1
CASSRDRYEQYF
TGTGCCAGCAGCAGGGACAGGTACGAGCAGTACTTC
>TRBV15|TRBJ2-7|few|-
CATSRDQWLAPNQYF
TGTGCCACCAGCAGAGATCAGTGGCTAGCCCCGAACCAGTACTTC
>TRBV11-2|TRBJ2-3|-|TRBD1
CASSFLREDRGQDTQYF
TGTGCCAGCAGCTTCCTCCGGGAGGACAGGGGGCAAGATACGCAGTATTTT
>TRBV19|TRBJ1-2|few|-
CASSPGYGYTF
TGTGCCAGTAGTCCCGGCTATGGCTACACCTTC
>TRBV6-5|TRBJ1-1|few|-
CASSYLQENTEAFF
TGTGCCAGCAGTTACCTGCAGGAGAACACTGAAGCTTTCTTT
>TRBV5-1|TRBJ2-5|few|TRBD2
CASSPGRETPETQYF
TGCGCCAGCAGCCCGGGGAGGGAGACCCCAGAGACCCAGTACTTC
>TRBV5-1|TRBJ2-7|few|TRBD1
CASSFLGQGASYEQYF
TGCGCCAGCAGCTTCCTAGGACAGGGGGCGTCCTACGAGCAGTACTTC
>TRBV9|TRBJ2-2|few|-
CASSVAGANTGELFF
TGTGCCAGCAGCGTAGCTGGGGCCAACACCGGGGAGCTGTTTTTT
>TRBV7-2|TRBJ2-7|-|-
CASSFNRDEQYF
TGTGCCAGCAGCTTCAACAGAGACGAGCAGTACTTC
>TRBV19|TRBJ2-7|-|-
CASSTRQRYEQYF
TGTGCCAGTAGTACCCGACAGAGATACGAGCAGTACTTC
>TRBV28|TRBJ2-6|few|-
CASSGQQYSGANVLTF
TGTGCCAGCAGTGGACAGCAATACTCTGGGGCCAACGTCCTGACTTTC
>TRBV7-9|TRBJ1-2|few|TRBD1
CASSLTGDGYTF
TGTGCCAGCAGCCTTACAGGGGATGGCTACACCTTC
>TRBV18|TRBJ1-1|few|-
CASSRDSLNTEAFF
TGTGCCAGCTCACGAGACAGCCTGAACACTGAAGCTTTCTTT
>TRBV9|TRBJ2-7|few|-
CASSVDSNEQYF
TGTGCCAGCAGCGTAGATAGCAACGAGCAGTACTTC
>TRBV7-2|TRBJ2-1|-|TRBD2
CASSLRGGGNEQFF
TGTGCCAGCAGCTTACGCGGGGGGGGCAATGAGCAGTTCTTC
>TRBV11-2|TRBJ2-5|few|TRBD1
CASSLYRGGETQYF
TGTGCCAGCAGCTTGTACAGGGGTGGCGAGACCCAGTACTTC
>TRBV28|TRBJ1-6|-|-
CASSLRRGNYNSPLHF
TGTGCCAGCAGTTTACGCAGGGGAAACTATAATTCACCCCTCCACTTT
>TRBV7-9|TRBJ1-1|-|TRBD1
CASSPGTGDTEAFF
TGTGCCAGCAGCCCGGGGACAGGAGACACTGAAGCTTTCTTT
>TRBV2|TRBJ2-7|-|TRBD1
CASTGQVLSYEQYF
TGTGCCAGCACCGGACAGGTTCTCTCCTACGAGCAGTACTTC
>TRBV11-2|TRBJ2-7|few|TRBD2
CASSSPNREGTYEQYF
TGTGCCAGCAGCTCTCCTAATAGGGAGGGAACCTACGAGCAGTACTTC
>TRBV7-8|TRBJ1-2|few|TRBD1
CASSAYRDRVHGYTF
TGTGCCAGCAGCGCCTACCGGGACAGGGTCCATGGCTACACCTTC
>TRBV7-9|TRBJ2-3|-|TRBD2
CAIQGRGGFVGTDTQYF
TGTGCCATCCAAGGGCGGGGGGGATTCGTGGGCACAGATACGCAGTATTTT
>TRBV4-2|TRBJ2-5|few|-
CASSPGGSETQYF
TGTGCCAGCAGCCCCGGGGGTTCAGAGACCCAGTACTTC
>TRBV7-9|TRBJ1-2|-|-
CASSLDAAPNYGYTF
TGTGCCAGCAGCTTAGACGCGGCTCCTAACTATGGCTACACCTTC
>TRBV7-2|TRBJ2-4|-|TRBD1
CASSPLQGAKNIQYF
TGTGCCAGCAGCCCCCTACAGGGGGCCAAAAACATTCAGTACTTC
>TRBV5-6|TRBJ1-6|-|-
CASSRTQGSPLHF
TGTGCCAGCAGCAGGACGCAGGGTTCACCCCTCCACTTT
>TRBV7-9|TRBJ2-5|few|-
CASSRREETQYF
TGTGCCAGCAGCCGGAGAGAAGAGACCCAGTACTTC
>TRBV2|TRBJ1-1|-|-
CASNYLLGRNTEAFF
TGTGCCAGCAACTACCTTTTGGGGCGGAACACTGAAGCTTTCTTT